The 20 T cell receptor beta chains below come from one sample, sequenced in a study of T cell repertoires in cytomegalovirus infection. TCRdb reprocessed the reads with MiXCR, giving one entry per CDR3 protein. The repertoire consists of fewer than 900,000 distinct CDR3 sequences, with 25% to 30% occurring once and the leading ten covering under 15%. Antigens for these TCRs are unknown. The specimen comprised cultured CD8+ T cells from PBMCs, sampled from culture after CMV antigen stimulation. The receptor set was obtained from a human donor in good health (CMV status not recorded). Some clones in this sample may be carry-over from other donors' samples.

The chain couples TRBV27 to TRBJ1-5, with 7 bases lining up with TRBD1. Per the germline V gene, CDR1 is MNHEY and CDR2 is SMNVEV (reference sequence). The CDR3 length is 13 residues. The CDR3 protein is CVSGQASNQPQHF. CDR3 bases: TGTGTCTCAGGACAGGCGAGCAATCAGCCCCAGCATTTT.

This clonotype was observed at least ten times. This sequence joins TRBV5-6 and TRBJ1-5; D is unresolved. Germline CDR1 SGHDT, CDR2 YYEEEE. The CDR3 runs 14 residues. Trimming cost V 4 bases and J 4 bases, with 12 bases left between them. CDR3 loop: CASSHSQSNQPQHF. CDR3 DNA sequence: TGTGCCAGCAGCCATTCCCAATCAAATCAGCCCCAGCATTTT.

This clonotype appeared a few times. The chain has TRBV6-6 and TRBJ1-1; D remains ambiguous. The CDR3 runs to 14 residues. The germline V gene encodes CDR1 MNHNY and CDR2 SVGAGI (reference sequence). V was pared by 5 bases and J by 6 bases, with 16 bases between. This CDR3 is CASSEGKLYPEAFF. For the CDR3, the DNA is TGTGCCAGCAGTGAGGGTAAGTTGTACCCTGAAGCTTTCTTT.

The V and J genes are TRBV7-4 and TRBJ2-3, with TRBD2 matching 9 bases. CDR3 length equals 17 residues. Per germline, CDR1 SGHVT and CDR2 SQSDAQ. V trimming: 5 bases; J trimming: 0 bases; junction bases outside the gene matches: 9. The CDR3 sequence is CASSLSGGIASTDTQYF. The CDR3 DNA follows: TGTGCCAGCAGCCTTAGCGGGGGCATAGCTAGCACAGATACGCAGTATTTT.

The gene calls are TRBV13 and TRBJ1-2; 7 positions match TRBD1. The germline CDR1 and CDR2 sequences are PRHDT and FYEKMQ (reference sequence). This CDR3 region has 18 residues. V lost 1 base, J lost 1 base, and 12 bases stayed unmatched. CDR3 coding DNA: TGTGCCAGCAGCTTAGATCAGGGGGTAAACCCCCATAACTATGGCTACACCTTC. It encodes CASSLDQGVNPHNYGYTF.

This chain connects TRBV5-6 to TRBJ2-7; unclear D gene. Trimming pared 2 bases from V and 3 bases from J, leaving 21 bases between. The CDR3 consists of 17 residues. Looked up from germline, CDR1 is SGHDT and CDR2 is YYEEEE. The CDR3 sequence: CASSFSLTPLGNYEQYV. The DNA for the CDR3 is TGTGCCAGCAGCTTCTCCCTGACACCTCTGGGAAACTACGAGCAGTACGTC.

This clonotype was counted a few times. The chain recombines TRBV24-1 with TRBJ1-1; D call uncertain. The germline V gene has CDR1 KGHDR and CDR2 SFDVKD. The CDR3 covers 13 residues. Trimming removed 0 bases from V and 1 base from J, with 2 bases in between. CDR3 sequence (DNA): TGTGCCACCAGTGATTTGCCGAACACTGAAGCTTTCTTT. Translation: CATSDLPNTEAFF.

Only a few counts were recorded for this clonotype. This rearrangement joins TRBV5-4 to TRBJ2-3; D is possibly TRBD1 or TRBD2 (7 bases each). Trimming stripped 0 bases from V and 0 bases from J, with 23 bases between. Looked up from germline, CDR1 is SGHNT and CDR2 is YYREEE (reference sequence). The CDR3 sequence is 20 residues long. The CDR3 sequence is CASSLAKPGGDGPSTDTQYF. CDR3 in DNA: TGTGCCAGCAGCTTGGCCAAGCCAGGGGGGGACGGACCTAGCACAGATACGCAGTATTTT.

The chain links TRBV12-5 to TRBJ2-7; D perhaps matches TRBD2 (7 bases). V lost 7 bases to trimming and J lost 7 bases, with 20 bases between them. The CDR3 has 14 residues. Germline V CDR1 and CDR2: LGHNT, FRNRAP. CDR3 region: CASALGGGAGEQYF. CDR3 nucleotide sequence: TGTGCTAGTGCCCTGGGTGGGGGGGCGGGGGAGCAGTACTTC.

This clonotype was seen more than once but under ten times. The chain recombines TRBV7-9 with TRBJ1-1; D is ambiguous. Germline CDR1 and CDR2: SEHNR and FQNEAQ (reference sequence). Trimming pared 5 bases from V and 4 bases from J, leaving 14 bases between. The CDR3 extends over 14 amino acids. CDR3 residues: CASSTVWASTEAFF. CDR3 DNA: TGTGCCAGCAGCACCGTTTGGGCGAGCACTGAAGCTTTCTTT.

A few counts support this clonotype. This CDR3 reads CASSLILRETQYF. In DNA form, the CDR3 reads TGTGCCAGCAGTTTAATCCTTAGGGAGACCCAGTACTTC. The chain couples TRBV27 to TRBJ2-5; D is undetermined. There are 13 residues in the CDR3. V lost 2 bases and J lost 5, with 9 bases in between. Germline CDR1 is MNHEY and CDR2 is SMNVEV (reference sequence).

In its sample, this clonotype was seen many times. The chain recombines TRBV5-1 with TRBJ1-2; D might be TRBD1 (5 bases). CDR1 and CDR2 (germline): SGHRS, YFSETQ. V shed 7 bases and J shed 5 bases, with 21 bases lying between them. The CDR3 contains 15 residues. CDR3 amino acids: CASGGYTAEGYGYTF. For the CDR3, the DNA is TGCGCCAGCGGGGGGTATACAGCGGAGGGGTATGGCTACACCTTC.

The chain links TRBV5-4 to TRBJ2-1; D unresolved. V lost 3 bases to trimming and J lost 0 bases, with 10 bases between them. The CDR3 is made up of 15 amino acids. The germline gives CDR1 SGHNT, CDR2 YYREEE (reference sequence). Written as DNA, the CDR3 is TGTGCCAGCAGCTCTCTAGGGATCTCCTACAATGAGCAGTTCTTC. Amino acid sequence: CASSSLGISYNEQFF.

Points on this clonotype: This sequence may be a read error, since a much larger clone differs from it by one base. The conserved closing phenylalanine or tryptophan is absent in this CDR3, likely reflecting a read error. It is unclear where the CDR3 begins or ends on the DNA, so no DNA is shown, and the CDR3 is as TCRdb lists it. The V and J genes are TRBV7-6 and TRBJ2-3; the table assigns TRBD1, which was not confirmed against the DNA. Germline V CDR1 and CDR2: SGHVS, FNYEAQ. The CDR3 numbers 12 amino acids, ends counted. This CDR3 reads CASSPVGGPGYI.

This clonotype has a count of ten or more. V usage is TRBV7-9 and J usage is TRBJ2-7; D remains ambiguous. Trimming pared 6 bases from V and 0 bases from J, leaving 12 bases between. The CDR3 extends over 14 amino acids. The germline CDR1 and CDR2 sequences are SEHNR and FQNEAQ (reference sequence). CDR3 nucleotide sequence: TGTGCCAGCAGTTCCCCTCAAGACTCCTACGAGCAGTACTTC. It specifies CASSSPQDSYEQYF. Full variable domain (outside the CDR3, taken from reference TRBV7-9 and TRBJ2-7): DTGVSQNPRHKITKRGQNVTFRCDPISEHNRLYWYRQTLGQGPEFLTYFQNEAQLEKSRLLSDRFSAERPKGSFSTLEIQRTEQGDSAMYLCASSSPQDSYEQYFGPGTRLTVT.

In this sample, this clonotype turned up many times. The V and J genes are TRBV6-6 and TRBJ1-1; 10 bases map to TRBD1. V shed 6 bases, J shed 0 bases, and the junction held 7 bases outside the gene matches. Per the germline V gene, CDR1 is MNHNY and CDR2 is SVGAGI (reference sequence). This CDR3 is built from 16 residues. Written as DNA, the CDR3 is TGTGCCAGCAGCACTTGGACAGGGGGTATGAACACTGAAGCTTTCTTT. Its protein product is CASSTWTGGMNTEAFF.

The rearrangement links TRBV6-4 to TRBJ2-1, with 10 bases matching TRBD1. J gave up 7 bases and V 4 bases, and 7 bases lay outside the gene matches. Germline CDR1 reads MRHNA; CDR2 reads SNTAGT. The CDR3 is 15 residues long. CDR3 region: CASSGSTGGKNEQFF. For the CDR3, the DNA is TGTGCCAGCAGTGGTTCGACAGGGGGCAAGAATGAGCAGTTCTTC.

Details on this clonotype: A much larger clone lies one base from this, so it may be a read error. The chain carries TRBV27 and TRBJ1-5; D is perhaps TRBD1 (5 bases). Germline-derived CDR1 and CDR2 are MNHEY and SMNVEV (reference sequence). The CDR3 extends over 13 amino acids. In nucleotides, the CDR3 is TGTGCCAGCAGCCGAGCCAGGGATCAGCCCCGGCATTTT. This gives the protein CASSRARDQPRHF.

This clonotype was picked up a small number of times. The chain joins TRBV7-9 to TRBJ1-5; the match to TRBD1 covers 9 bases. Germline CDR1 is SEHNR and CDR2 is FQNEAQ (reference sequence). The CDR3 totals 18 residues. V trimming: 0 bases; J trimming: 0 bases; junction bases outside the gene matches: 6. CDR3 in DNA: TGTGCCAGCAGCTTAGCGATCACAGGGGGCGATAGCAATCAGCCCCAGCATTTT. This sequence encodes CASSLAITGGDSNQPQHF.

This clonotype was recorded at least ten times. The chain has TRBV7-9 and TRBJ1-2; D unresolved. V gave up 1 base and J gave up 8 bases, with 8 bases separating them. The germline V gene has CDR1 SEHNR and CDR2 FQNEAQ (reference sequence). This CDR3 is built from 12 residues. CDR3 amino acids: CASSLGARGYTF. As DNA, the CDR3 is TGTGCCAGCAGCTTAGGGGCGCGGGGCTACACCTTC.